A single TCR beta chain is shown here with its context. As handled by the study authors: In the immunoSEQ data, sequences were junction-only and lacked quality scores, so filtering differed. The data were produced by immunoSEQ multiplex PCR, yet TCRdb's version contains in-frame clones alone and is incomplete. D and trimming come from the DNA, and the V and J calls and clone size come from that table. The repertoire holds some 1,400,000 clones, with roughly 95% as singletons. The data originate from a study of shared clonotypes between healthy human individuals. Whole-study context: Those who served as donors were two women and three men between the ages of 18 and 49.

Trimming took 4 bases from V and 5 from J; bases not matched to a gene: 20. This CDR3 comprises 19 residues. Germline V gene data show CDR1 as SGHVS and CDR2 as FQNEAQ. The sample consisted of naive CD4+ T cells sorted from blood. Subset indicated: CD45RA+ positively selected. This sequence was found in a man aged 30 to 45 in good health. The V and J genes are TRBV7-8 and TRBJ2-7, with 10 bases lining up with TRBD2. CDR3 bases: TGTGCCAGCAGCTCCTTGGCAGCGGGAGGGCCCGCGACCATCCACGAGCAGTACTTC. As protein: CASSSLAAGGPATIHEQYF.